This entry features one TCR beta chain sequence. Trimming removed 6 bases at V and 5 bases at J, with 16 bases between. The length of the CDR3 is 15 residues. CDR1 is MNHEY and CDR2 is SVGAGI in the germline V gene. Sequencing was performed with immunoSEQ multiplex PCR; in TCRdb, only in-frame clones are kept and a portion is missing. The sample lists about 87,000 clones, around 93% occurring once. The data originate from a study of T cell changes during pregnancy in multiple sclerosis. The material sequenced was peripheral blood, taken in the third trimester of pregnancy. V gene TRBV6-5 combines with J gene TRBJ2-2, with D maybe TRBD1 (7 bases). This sequence originates from a female donor in good health, enrolled as a control in a pregnancy study. CDR3 sequence reads: CASSRLEGATGELFF. In DNA, the CDR3 is TGTGCCAGCAGCCGCCTGGAGGGGGCAACCGGGGAGCTGTTTTTT.